Sequencing of this TCR beta chain was carried out in a study of cytomegalovirus exposure and HLA in healthy donors. Whole-study results and caveats: Reportedly, cytomegalovirus status was diagnosed with high sensitivity and specificity. Common viral pathogens seemed to be connected with several of the most significant clusters, according to a later analysis.

Remarks on this clone: Its antigen remains unknown.

The PCR contained 60 Vbeta and 13 Jbeta primers. The repertoire was sequenced with immunoSEQ multiplex PCR; TCRdb's copy has only in-frame clones and lacks some. The table has roughly 200,000 clones, roughly 73% seen once; the top ten hold approximately 1.8%. The CDR3 extends over 13 amino acids. Germline V gene data show CDR1 as LNHDA and CDR2 as SQIVND (reference sequence). The ends were cut back, 4 bases at V and 4 bases at J, with 11 bases in the middle. The sequenced sample was PBMCs. This TCR was recovered from a woman in her 30s in good health and CMV-seronegative. The genes are TRBV19 and TRBJ2-7; D perhaps matches TRBD1 (6 bases). The DNA of the CDR3 is TGTGCCAGTAGTACACAGGGTTTGTACGAGCAGTACTTC. Protein: CASSTQGLYEQYF. The full variable domain, its missing parts supplied by reference TRBV19 and TRBJ2-7, is DGGITQSPKYLFRKEGQNVTLSCEQNLNHDAMYWYRQDPGQGLRLIYYSQIVNDFQKGDIAEGYSVSREKKESFPLTVTSAQKNPTAFYLCASSTQGLYEQYFGPGTRLTVT.